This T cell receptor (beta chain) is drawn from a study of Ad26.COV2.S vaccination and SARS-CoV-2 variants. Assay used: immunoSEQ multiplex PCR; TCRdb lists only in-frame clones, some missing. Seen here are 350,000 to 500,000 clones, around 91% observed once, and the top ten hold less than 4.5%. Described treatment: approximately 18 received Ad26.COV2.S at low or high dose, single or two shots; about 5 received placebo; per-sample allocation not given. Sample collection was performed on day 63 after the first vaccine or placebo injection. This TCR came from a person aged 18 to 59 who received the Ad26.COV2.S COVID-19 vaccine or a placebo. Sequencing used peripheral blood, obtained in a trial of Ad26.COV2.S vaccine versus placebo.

The CDR3 protein is CAWSVSGTESLKLHQPQHF. The CDR3 nucleotides are TGTGCCTGGAGTGTTTCCGGGACAGAAAGTCTTAAATTGCATCAGCCCCAGCATTTT. The V and J genes are TRBV30 and TRBJ1-5; TRBD1 matches 7 bases. This CDR3 contains 19 residues. The V gene's germline CDR1 is GTSNPN and CDR2 SVGIG (reference sequence). V lost 0 bases, J lost 5 bases, and 19 bases stayed unmatched.